These T cell receptor beta chains were read from a single sample in a study of blood T cell repertoires in COVID-19. Only in-frame clones appear in the TCRdb table, and some are missing; sequencing was by immunoSEQ multiplex PCR. The sample holds 200,000 to 250,000 clones; roughly 80% are singletons and the top ten take 4.9%. Source material: peripheral blood. These receptors originate from a woman aged 80 or over with active or convalescent COVID-19. Each CDR3 is given with its conserved first and last residue. Fields, in order: CDR3 length, clone size, D gene, J gene, V gene, CDR3 protein, CDR3 DNA. A D gene is named only where the DNA matches it firmly. Not all rows give a size; the values are once, few, many and, for expanded clones, a class.

>17|once|-|TRBJ1-6|TRBV7-8
CASSLVAGKLMNSPLHF
TGTGCCAGCAGCTTAGTGGCAGGGAAGCTTATGAATTCACCCCTCCACTTT
>15|-|-|TRBJ1-3|TRBV18
CASSPNYQGRDTIYF
TGTGCCAGCTCACCAAATTATCAGGGTCGGGACACCATATATTTT
>14|-|TRBD1|TRBJ2-7|TRBV14
CASSPPGQAYEQYF
TGTGCCAGCAGCCCTCCCGGACAGGCCTACGAGCAGTACTTC
>17|-|TRBD1|TRBJ2-3|TRBV28
CASSLFGTATSTDTQYF
TGTGCCAGCAGTTTATTCGGGACAGCGACTAGCACAGATACGCAGTATTTT
>15|few|-|TRBJ2-1|TRBV28
CASSLTSTSIDEQFF
TGTGCCAGCAGTTTAACTAGTACTTCGATCGATGAGCAGTTCTTC
>13|-|TRBD1|TRBJ1-2|TRBV19
CASINVGTDGYTF
TGTGCCAGTATAAACGTCGGGACAGATGGCTACACCTTC
>14|-|TRBD2|TRBJ2-5|TRBV20-1
CSASKAGPKETQYF
TGCAGTGCTAGTAAAGCGGGACCAAAAGAGACCCAGTACTTC
>16|once|-|TRBJ2-6|TRBV18
CASSPAVLSGANVLTF
TGTGCCAGCTCACCAGCAGTGCTCTCTGGGGCCAACGTCCTGACTTTC
>17|-|TRBD1|TRBJ2-3|TRBV5-5
CASSLYPKGAGIDTQYF
TGTGCCAGCAGCTTGTACCCCAAGGGGGCCGGGATAGATACGCAGTATTTT
>18|-|TRBD2|TRBJ2-1|TRBV4-2
CASSQDPASGPPYNEQFF
TGTGCCAGCAGCCAAGATCCGGCTAGCGGGCCTCCATACAATGAGCAGTTCTTC
>16|once|-|TRBJ1-1|TRBV5-6
CASSGWGPLMNTEAFF
TGTGCCAGCAGCGGGTGGGGGCCCCTGATGAACACTGAAGCTTTCTTT
>11|-|-|TRBJ2-1|TRBV28
CASTSSREQFF
TGTGCCAGCACCTCCTCTCGGGAGCAGTTCTTC
>14|-|TRBD1|TRBJ1-2|TRBV25-1
CASSFTGGSNGYTF
TGTGCCAGCAGTTTTACAGGGGGCTCTAATGGCTACACCTTC
>15|-|TRBD1|TRBJ2-7|TRBV28
CASRASPGQGDEQYF
TGTGCCAGCAGAGCCAGCCCGGGACAGGGAGACGAGCAGTACTTC
>13|-|TRBD1|TRBJ2-3|TRBV4-2
CASSRDRGDTQYF
TGTGCCAGCAGCCGGGACAGGGGGGATACGCAGTATTTT
>15|-|TRBD1|TRBJ2-7|TRBV2
CASSERGLSSYEQYF
TGTGCCAGCAGTGAGAGGGGGCTATCCTCCTACGAGCAGTACTTC
>15|once|-|TRBJ2-2|TRBV24-1
CATSDSRSNTGELFF
TGTGCCACCAGTGATTCGAGATCCAACACCGGGGAGCTGTTTTTT
>16|-|-|TRBJ1-1|TRBV6-6
CASSYGRGGGWTEAFF
TGTGCCAGCAGTTACGGCAGGGGAGGGGGTTGGACTGAAGCTTTCTTT
>14|-|-|TRBJ1-2|TRBV27
CASRKSGQGYGYTF
TGTGCCAGCAGGAAATCAGGGCAGGGCTATGGCTACACCTTC
>15|-|TRBD1|TRBJ1-3|TRBV7-8
CASSLGTGPGNTIYF
TGTGCCAGCAGCTTAGGGACAGGGCCCGGAAACACCATATATTTT
>12|once|-|TRBJ2-5|TRBV3-1/TRBV3-2
CASSQGGGAQYF
TGTGCCAGCAGCCAAGGTGGCGGCGCCCAGTACTTC
>13|once|TRBD2|TRBJ2-1|TRBV3-1/TRBV3-2
CASCGSGYNEQFF
TGTGCCTCCTGCGGGAGTGGTTACAATGAGCAGTTCTTC
>13|-|-|TRBJ2-3|TRBV6-1
CASSEAGVNTQYF
TGTGCCAGCAGTGAAGCCGGGGTGAATACGCAGTATTTT